A selection of T cell receptor beta chains follows, all from one sample in a study of blood T cell repertoires in COVID-19. Generated by immunoSEQ multiplex PCR, the TCRdb table keeps only in-frame clones and is missing some. The repertoire holds over 600,000 clones, with about nine tenths as singletons. Sequencing was performed on peripheral blood. The receptors were sampled from a young woman with acute or convalescent COVID-19. CDR3s leave out the opening cysteine and the closing phenylalanine or tryptophan.

v_gene,CDR3aa
TRBV5-1,ASSLGQALVYGYT
TRBV9,ASSYASGDYGYT
TRBV10-3,AIQAVQGVRVGYGYT
TRBV29-1,SVARDRANTEAF
TRBV15,ATSIDRGKGQPQH
TRBV5-1,ASSPLGQAGYEQF
TRBV27,ASSDRGPEDTEQY
TRBV27,ASSADRFHEQF
TRBV19,ASSLVGAPNQPQH
TRBV27,ASSGKRNTDTQY
TRBV5-1,ASSVTRGVHPNQPQH
TRBV19,ASSSPGTTSYEQY
TRBV30,AWSAGRGEEKLF
TRBV29-1,SVALQGLYGYT
TRBV11-3,ASSTGQQNTEAF
TRBV24-1,ATSDLGRGGMNTQY
TRBV12-5,ASGLGGADYT
TRBV7-9,ASSLVPKGALSSYEQY
TRBV19,ASRFAGNTEAF
TRBV19,ASSNRDRVSGEKLF
TRBV6-6,ARLQGNAF
TRBV24-1,ATSDLGGGGETQY